Here is one T cell receptor (beta chain) with its context. This CDR3 contains 12 residues. The trim removed 5 bases at V and 9 bases at J, leaving 1 base unmatched. Germline V gene data show CDR1 as ENHRY and CDR2 as SYGVKD. The sample comes from a study of cytomegalovirus exposure and HLA in healthy donors. Whole-study context: Among the 370 or so donors who were genotyped, about 80% fell in the genetic ancestry cluster that is associated with self-reported Caucasian donors.

PCR amplification relied on 60 Vbeta primers (plus 13 Jbeta primers). Authors' analysis steps: Among the unique TCR beta chains that a later analysis counted, around 82 million in all, around 11 million were shared. The repertoire was sequenced with immunoSEQ multiplex PCR; TCRdb's copy has only in-frame clones and lacks some. D and trimming come from the DNA, and the V and J calls and clone size come from that table. The repertoire consists of roughly 120,000 clones, with approximately 80% occurring once and the leading ten covering less than 4.5%. V is TRBV10-3 and J is TRBJ1-6; 7 bases align to TRBD1. The sample comprised PBMCs. The sequence was obtained from a man aged 40-55 years in good health and CMV-seronegative. CDR3 region: CAISRTGSPLHF. CDR3 sequence (DNA): TGTGCCATCAGTCGGACAGGTTCACCCCTCCACTTT.